The clone carrying this T cell receptor (beta chain) was seen more than once but under ten times. What it binds is unknown. The sample is drawn from a study of post-analysis software for immune sequencing data. Unique molecular identifiers were present in the TCR beta cDNA libraries. TCRdb recomputed calls from the PCR reads with MiXCR, one row per CDR3 protein. The sample holds hundreds of thousands of distinct CDR3 sequences, 55% to 60% seen once. General observations from the study: Comparison of patients with controls showed four or five TRBV segments more frequent in patients, TRBV5-6, TRBV5-1 and TRBV20-1 among them.

The CDR3 spans 15 residues. V shed 0 bases and J 2 bases; nucleotides not matched to a gene: 2. CDR1 is SGHKS and CDR2 is YYEKEE in the germline V gene (reference sequence). This sequence was found in a girl aged 2 to 9 with multiple sclerosis. Sequencing input: blood. V is TRBV5-5 and J is TRBJ2-3; 8 bases agree with TRBD2. The CDR3 nucleotides are TGTGCCAGCAGCTTGGGTAGCGGGGTCACAGATACGCAGTATTTT. Its translation is CASSLGSGVTDTQYF.